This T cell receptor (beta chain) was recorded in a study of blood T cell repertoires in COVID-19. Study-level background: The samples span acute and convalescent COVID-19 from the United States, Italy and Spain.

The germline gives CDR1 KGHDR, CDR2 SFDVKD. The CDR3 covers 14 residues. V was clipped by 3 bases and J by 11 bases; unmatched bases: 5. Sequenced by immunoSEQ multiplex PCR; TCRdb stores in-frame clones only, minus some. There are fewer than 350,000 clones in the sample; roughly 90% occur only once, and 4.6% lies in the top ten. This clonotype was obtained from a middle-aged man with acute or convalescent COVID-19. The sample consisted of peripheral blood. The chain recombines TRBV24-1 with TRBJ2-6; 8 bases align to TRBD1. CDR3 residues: CATSDRTGTHVLTF. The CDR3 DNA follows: TGTGCCACCAGTGATAGGACAGGGACCCACGTCCTGACTTTC.